The 18 T cell receptor beta chains in this list originate from one sample, sequenced in a study of blood T cell repertoires in COVID-19. TCRdb's table, derived via immunoSEQ multiplex PCR, lists solely in-frame clones and lacks some. The table has about 82,000 clones, 78% seen once. Input material: peripheral blood. The receptor set was obtained from a man aged 60 to 75 with COVID-19, enrolled during active disease.

This sequence joins TRBV29-1 and TRBJ2-3; 14 bases align to TRBD2. V shed 4 bases, J shed 4 bases, and the junction held 4 bases outside the gene matches. CDR3 length: 15 amino acids. In germline, CDR1 is SQVTM, CDR2 ANQGSEA. The CDR3 nucleotides are TGCAGCGTTGGGACTAGCGGGAGGATCGCAGATACGCAGTATTTT. Translation gives CSVGTSGRIADTQYF.

This chain joins TRBV5-1 and TRBJ2-2; D is uncertain. CDR1 and CDR2 from the germline V gene are SGHRS and YFSETQ. V lost 1 base and J 4 bases, leaving 8 bases between the germline ends. There are 14 residues in the CDR3. The CDR3 sequence: CASSLPGRTGELFF. The CDR3 DNA sequence: TGCGCCAGCAGCTTGCCCGGTCGCACCGGGGAGCTGTTTTTT.

This chain joins TRBV29-1 and TRBJ2-7; 8 nucleotides agree with TRBD1. Germline V gives CDR1 SQVTM, CDR2 ANQGSEA. The CDR3 sequence is 14 residues long. J gave up 2 bases and V 5 bases, and 8 bases lay outside the gene matches. CDR3 protein: CSVTGTGRTYEQYF. Here the CDR3 DNA reads TGCAGCGTTACCGGGACAGGACGAACCTACGAGCAGTACTTC.

The rearrangement uses TRBV29-1 and TRBJ2-2; the D gene is possibly TRBD2 (6 bases). Trimming pared 6 bases from V and 4 bases from J, leaving 12 bases between. CDR1 SQVTM and CDR2 ANQGSEA come from the germline V gene. The length of the CDR3 is 13 residues. For the CDR3, the DNA is TGCAGCGTCCCTGGAGGGACCACCGGGGAGCTGTTTTTT. It codes for CSVPGGTTGELFF.

In its sample, this clone was seen a few times. The rearrangement links TRBV18 to TRBJ1-2; TRBD1 aligns across 9 bases. The V segment lost 2 bases and the J segment 5 bases; nucleotides outside the gene matches: 9. CDR1 is KGHSH and CDR2 is LQKENI in the germline V gene. CDR3 length: 16 amino acids. This chain's CDR3 is CASSPSATGGSYGYTF. The CDR3 nucleotides are TGTGCCAGCTCACCATCCGCGACAGGGGGTAGTTATGGCTACACCTTC. Supplemented by reference TRBV18 and TRBJ1-2, the full variable domain reads NAGVMQNPRHLVRRRGQEARLRCSPMKGHSHVYWYRQLPEEGLKFMVYLQKENIIDESGMPKERFSAEFPKEGPSILRIQQVVRGDSAAYFCASSPSATGGSYGYTFGSGTRLTVV.

The rearrangement links TRBV9 to TRBJ2-5; D gene unclear. V lost 0 bases and J 2 bases, leaving 11 bases between the germline ends. There are 15 residues in the CDR3. CDR1 and CDR2 from the germline V gene are SGDLS and YYNGEE. Here the CDR3 reads CASSVGGTPQETQYF. The DNA of the CDR3 is TGTGCCAGCAGCGTAGGAGGTACCCCACAAGAGACCCAGTACTTC.

The V gene is TRBV7-9, the J gene TRBJ1-1; 7 bases are a match to TRBD1. The CDR3 is 15 amino acids. CDR1 and CDR2 from the germline V gene are SEHNR and FQNEAQ (reference sequence). V shed 8 bases, J shed 3 bases, and the junction held 12 bases outside the gene matches. CDR3 nucleotides: TGTGCCAGCGCGAAACTAGGGGGCGCCCACACTGAAGCTTTCTTT. Its translation: CASAKLGGAHTEAFF.

This chain uses TRBV7-9 with TRBJ1-3; TRBD1 might be the D (5 bases). Germline V lookup: CDR1 SEHNR, CDR2 FQNEAQ (reference sequence). This CDR3 comprises 19 residues. Trimming left V 0 bases short and J 0 bases short, with 18 bases between. DNA of the CDR3: TGTGCCAGCAGCTTAGCGAGAACCGGGACTGAGAGCTCTGGAAACACCATATATTTT. It specifies CASSLARTGTESSGNTIYF.

V and J are TRBV5-4 and TRBJ2-3; 10 nucleotides agree with TRBD2. Trimming at V came to 4 bases and at J to 5 bases, leaving 22 bases not matched to a gene. The CDR3 is 20 amino acids. Germline lookup yields CDR1 SGHNT and CDR2 YYREEE (reference sequence). CDR3 loop: CASSPPEMSGRDQSGDTQYF. CDR3 coding DNA: TGTGCCAGCAGCCCACCCGAAATGAGCGGGAGGGACCAGTCAGGAGATACGCAGTATTTT.

The V gene is TRBV6-9, the J gene TRBJ1-4; the match to TRBD1 covers 7 bases. Trimming at V came to 2 bases and at J to 8 bases, leaving 8 bases not matched to a gene. This CDR3 has 15 residues. Germline loops: CDR1 MNHGY, CDR2 SVAAGI. CDR3 sequence reads: CASSYRAQGGEKLFF. CDR3 DNA sequence: TGTGCCAGCAGTTATCGGGCGCAGGGGGGAGAAAAACTGTTTTTT.

This clone was observed a handful of times. At one end the junction does not follow the germline gene, possibly because of a read error. The chain couples TRBV12-3 or TRBV12-4 to TRBJ1-2; 9 positions match TRBD1. This CDR3 comprises 11 residues. This chain's CDR3 is CASSLNRGQYF. CDR3 DNA: TGTGCCAGCAGTTTAAACAGGGGGCAATACTTC.

This chain uses TRBV27 with TRBJ2-3, with TRBD1 identical over 7 bases. Germline V CDR1 and CDR2: MNHEY, SMNVEV (reference sequence). The ends lost 0 bases at V and 2 bases at J; junction bases unmatched: 8. The length of the CDR3 is 17 residues. The CDR3: CASSLSRRTGPTDTQYF. The CDR3 coding sequence is TGTGCCAGCAGTTTATCCCGACGGACAGGCCCCACAGATACGCAGTATTTT.

The chain couples TRBV11-1 to TRBJ2-3, with D possibly matching TRBD2 (6 bases). V dropped 1 base and J dropped 1 base, with 9 bases sitting between them. This CDR3 has 15 amino acids. CDR1 and CDR2 from the germline V gene are SGHAT and FQDESV (reference sequence). CDR3 in amino acids: CASSLGRGGTDTQYF. As DNA, the CDR3 is TGTGCCAGCAGCTTAGGCCGCGGGGGCACAGATACGCAGTATTTT.

This rearrangement joins TRBV19 to TRBJ2-3; D possibly corresponds to TRBD1 (6 bases). The CDR3 is 16 amino acids. The V end lost 3 bases, the J end lost 4 bases, and 17 bases lay between the germline ends. CDR1 is LNHDA, CDR2 SQIVND, per germline (reference sequence). The CDR3 DNA reads TGTGCCAGTAGTATTTTCCCAGGGGATTCGGCAGATACGCAGTATTTT. This codes for CASSIFPGDSADTQYF. The full variable domain, in which reference TRBV19 and TRBJ2-3 provide the parts outside the CDR3, is DGGITQSPKYLFRKEGQNVTLSCEQNLNHDAMYWYRQDPGQGLRLIYYSQIVNDFQKGDIAEGYSVSREKKESFPLTVTSAQKNPTAFYLCASSIFPGDSADTQYFGPGTRLTVL.

This clone was detected a few times. This chain uses TRBV4-1 with TRBJ1-2, with D tentatively TRBD1 (5 bases). The germline V gene encodes CDR1 MGHRA and CDR2 YSYEKL. This CDR3 region has 13 residues. The V end lost 2 bases, the J end lost 4 bases, and 8 bases lay between the germline ends. The CDR3 loop is CASSQTGIYGYTF. The CDR3 nucleotides are TGCGCCAGCAGCCAAACAGGCATCTATGGCTACACCTTC.

The rearrangement joins TRBV20-1 to TRBJ2-1; TRBD2 matches 9 bases. Unmatched junction bases numbered 8, after V lost 3 bases and J lost 8 bases. The CDR3 has 14 amino acids. Germline values: CDR1 DFQATT, CDR2 SNEGSKA (reference sequence). The CDR3 DNA reads TGCAGTGCTAGTTTGGCGGGAGGGCAGGATGAGCAGTTCTTC. This gives the protein CSASLAGGQDEQFF.

J is TRBJ2-1 and V is TRBV25-1, with a possible D match to TRBD2 (5 bases). Germline V gene sequence: CDR1 MGHDK, CDR2 SYGVNS. The CDR3 is made up of 12 amino acids. V lost 4 bases, J lost 10 bases, and 11 bases lay in between. CDR3 nucleotides: TGTGCCAGCAGTGGAGGACTGGGGGAGCAGTTCTTC. As protein: CASSGGLGEQFF.

The chain employs TRBV5-4 and TRBJ2-7; 8 nucleotides agree with TRBD2. The length of the CDR3 is 15 residues. Germline loops: CDR1 SGHNT, CDR2 YYREEE (reference sequence). Trimming at V came to 6 bases and at J to 1 base, leaving 9 bases not matched to a gene. The CDR3 here is CASTRNSGTSYEQYF. Here the CDR3 DNA reads TGTGCCAGCACAAGAAATAGCGGGACTTCCTACGAGCAGTACTTC.